This is a list of T cell receptor beta chains from one sample in a study of T cell responses to AZD1222 COVID-19 vaccine. Measured with immunoSEQ multiplex PCR; TCRdb has only the in-frame clones, and not every one. The sample yields roughly 150,000 clones, roughly 85% seen once. The sequenced sample was peripheral blood, obtained on day 0 of AZD1222 vaccination. The receptors stem from an adult in good health. The CDR3 runs from the conserved cysteine through the conserved F or W. Fields, in order: J gene, D gene, CDR3 length, V gene, CDR3 protein. A D gene is named only where the DNA matches it firmly.

TRBJ2-2 | TRBD1 | 14 | TRBV7-9 | CASSTRSGGGELFF
TRBJ2-1 | . | 15 | TRBV9 | CASSQGPGSYNEQFF
TRBJ2-5 | . | 13 | TRBV7-7 | CASSLASEETQYF
TRBJ2-7 | TRBD2 | 15 | TRBV4-2 | CASSQGFSGGYEQYF
TRBJ1-1 | . | 13 | TRBV29-1 | CSALGASNAEAFF
TRBJ1-2 | TRBD1 | 14 | TRBV25-1 | CASSEGQGAHGYTF
TRBJ1-4 | . | 14 | TRBV23-1 | CASSQIRYKEKLFF
TRBJ2-5 | . | 13 | TRBV10-2 | CASKRGVQETQYF
TRBJ1-6 | . | 15 | TRBV28 | CASSFEGLYNSPLHF
TRBJ1-2 | TRBD1 | 14 | TRBV9 | CASTRDRVLYGYTF
TRBJ2-2 | . | 14 | TRBV5-4 | CASSGQGGTGELFF
TRBJ2-2 | . | 14 | TRBV5-1 | CASSFDVGNGELFF
TRBJ1-2 | . | 13 | TRBV6-5 | CASSYVDNYGYTF
TRBJ2-5 | . | 14 | TRBV6-5 | CASSYSTGMGPWYF
TRBJ2-6 | TRBD1 | 18 | TRBV25-1 | CASSETTGRPSGANVLTF
TRBJ1-5 | . | 14 | TRBV19 | CASRRGDSNQPQHF
TRBJ1-3 | . | 15 | TRBV19 | CASSVPGRSGNTIYF
TRBJ1-1 | . | 15 | TRBV27 | CASSLSGRVGTEAFF
TRBJ1-4 | TRBD1 | 15 | TRBV6-4 | CASSDSGTAGEKLFF
TRBJ1-5 | . | 14 | TRBV25-1 | CASIRRGESQPQHF
TRBJ1-2 | . | 13 | TRBV6-6 | CASSYTENYGYTF
TRBJ1-2 | . | 13 | TRBV6-6 | CASYTAGTGAYTF
TRBJ1-2 | TRBD1 | 15 | TRBV5-1 | CASSLEGTGGSGYTF
TRBJ2-1 | . | 11 | TRBV20-1 | CRDRDYNEQFF
TRBJ2-3 | TRBD2 | 15 | TRBV5-4 | CASSFFTLAADTQYF
TRBJ1-5 | . | 15 | TRBV28 | CASSFKGTSNQPQHF
TRBJ2-2 | TRBD2 | 15 | TRBV2 | CASGAAGAFTGELFF
TRBJ2-1 | . | 16 | TRBV29-1 | CSVIIGASESYNEQFF
TRBJ2-1 | TRBD1 | 15 | TRBV25-1 | CASSLPGQGRNEQFF
TRBJ2-1 | TRBD2 | 13 | TRBV4-1 | CASRRGASNEQFF
TRBJ2-2 | . | 11 | TRBV7-9 | CALSGTGELFF
TRBJ1-2 | . | 13 | TRBV10-3 | CATSPGVSYGYTF